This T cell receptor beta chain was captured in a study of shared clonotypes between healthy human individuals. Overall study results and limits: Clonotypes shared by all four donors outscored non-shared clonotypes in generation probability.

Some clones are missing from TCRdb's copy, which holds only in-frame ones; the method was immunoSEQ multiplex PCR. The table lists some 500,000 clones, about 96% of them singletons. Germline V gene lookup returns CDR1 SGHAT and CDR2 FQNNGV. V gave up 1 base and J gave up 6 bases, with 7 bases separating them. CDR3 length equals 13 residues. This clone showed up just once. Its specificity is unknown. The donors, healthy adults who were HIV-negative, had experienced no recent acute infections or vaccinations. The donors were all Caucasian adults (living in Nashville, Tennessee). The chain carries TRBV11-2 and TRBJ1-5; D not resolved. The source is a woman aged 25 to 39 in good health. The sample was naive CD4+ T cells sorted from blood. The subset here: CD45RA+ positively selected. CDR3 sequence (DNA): TGTGCCAGCAGCTTAGGGGTTCTTCAGCCCCAGCATTTT. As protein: CASSLGVLQPQHF. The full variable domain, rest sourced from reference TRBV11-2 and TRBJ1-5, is EAGVAQSPRYKIIEKRQSVAFWCNPISGHATLYWYQQILGQGPKLLIQFQNNGVVDDSQLPKDRFSAERLKGVDSTLKIQPAKLEDSAVYLCASSLGVLQPQHFGDGTRLSIL.